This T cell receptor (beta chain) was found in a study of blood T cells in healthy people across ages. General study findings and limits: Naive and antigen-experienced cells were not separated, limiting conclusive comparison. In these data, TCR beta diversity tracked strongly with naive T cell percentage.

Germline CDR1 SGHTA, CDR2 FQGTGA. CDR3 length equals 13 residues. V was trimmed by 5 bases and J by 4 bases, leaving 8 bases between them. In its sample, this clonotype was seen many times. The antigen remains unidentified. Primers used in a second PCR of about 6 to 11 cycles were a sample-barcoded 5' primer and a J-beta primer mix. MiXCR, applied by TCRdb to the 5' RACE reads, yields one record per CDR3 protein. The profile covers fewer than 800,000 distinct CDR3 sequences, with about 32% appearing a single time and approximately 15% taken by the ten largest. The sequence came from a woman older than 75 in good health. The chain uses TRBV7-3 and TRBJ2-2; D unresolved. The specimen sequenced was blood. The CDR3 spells CASSQTSTGELFF. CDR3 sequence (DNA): TGTGCCAGCAGCCAGACCTCCACCGGGGAGCTGTTTTTT.